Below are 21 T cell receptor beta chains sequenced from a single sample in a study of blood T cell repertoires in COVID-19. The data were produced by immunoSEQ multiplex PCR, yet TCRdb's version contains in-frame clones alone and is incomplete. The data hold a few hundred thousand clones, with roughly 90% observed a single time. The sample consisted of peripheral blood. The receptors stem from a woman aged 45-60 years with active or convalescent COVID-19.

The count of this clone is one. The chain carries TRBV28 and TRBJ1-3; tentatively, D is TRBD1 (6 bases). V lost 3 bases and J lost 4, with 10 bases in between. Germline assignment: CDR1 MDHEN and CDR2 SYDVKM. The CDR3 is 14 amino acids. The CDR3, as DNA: TGTGCCAGCAGTTTGGGACAATTAGGAAACACCATATATTTT. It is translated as CASSLGQLGNTIYF.

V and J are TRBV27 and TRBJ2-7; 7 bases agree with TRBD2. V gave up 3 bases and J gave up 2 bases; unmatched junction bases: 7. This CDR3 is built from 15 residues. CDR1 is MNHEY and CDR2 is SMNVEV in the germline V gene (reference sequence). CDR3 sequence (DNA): TGTGCCAGCAGTTTCGGGGGAGGGCGAACCTACGAGCAGTACTTC. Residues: CASSFGGGRTYEQYF.

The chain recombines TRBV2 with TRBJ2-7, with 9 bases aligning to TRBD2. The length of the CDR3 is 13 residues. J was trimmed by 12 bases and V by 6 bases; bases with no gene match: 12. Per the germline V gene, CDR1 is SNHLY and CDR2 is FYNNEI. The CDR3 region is CASSAIAGDKRYF. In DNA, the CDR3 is TGTGCCAGCAGCGCTATAGCGGGAGATAAAAGGTACTTC. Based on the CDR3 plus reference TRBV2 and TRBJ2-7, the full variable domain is EPEVTQTPSHQVTQMGQEVILRCVPISNHLYFYWYRQILGQKVEFLVSFYNNEISEKSEIFDDQFSVERPDGSNFTLKIRSTKLEDSAMYFCASSAIAGDKRYFGPGTRLTVT.

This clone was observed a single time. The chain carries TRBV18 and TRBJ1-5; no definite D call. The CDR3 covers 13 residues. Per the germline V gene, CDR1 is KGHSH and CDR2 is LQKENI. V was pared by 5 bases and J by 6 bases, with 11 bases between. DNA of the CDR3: TGTGCCAGCTCAATAGAGGATTCTCAGCCCCAGCATTTT. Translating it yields CASSIEDSQPQHF.

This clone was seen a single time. The CDR3 here is CASSPFGGITDTQYF. CDR3 sequence (DNA): TGTGCCAGCTCACCGTTCGGGGGGATCACAGATACGCAGTATTTT. The rearrangement uses TRBV18 and TRBJ2-3, with 7 nucleotides matching TRBD2. This CDR3 comprises 15 residues. Germline trimming cut 3 bases from V and 2 bases from J; bases unmatched to any gene: 5. Germline assignment: CDR1 KGHSH and CDR2 LQKENI.

The DNA of the CDR3 is TGTGCCAGCAGTGACTCGCTCCGGGGAACGCAGTATTTT. Its translation is CASSDSLRGTQYF. This chain connects TRBV6-4 to TRBJ2-3, with D perhaps matching TRBD2 (5 bases). CDR1 and CDR2 from the germline V gene are MRHNA and SNTAGT. The V gene lost 0 bases and the J gene lost 9 bases, with 10 bases spanning the gap. This CDR3 contains 13 residues.

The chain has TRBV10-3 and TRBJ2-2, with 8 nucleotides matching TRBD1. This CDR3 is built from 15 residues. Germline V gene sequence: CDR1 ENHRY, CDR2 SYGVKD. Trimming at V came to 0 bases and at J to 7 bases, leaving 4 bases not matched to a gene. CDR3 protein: CAISESGQGGGELFF. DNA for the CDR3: TGTGCCATCAGTGAGTCCGGACAGGGAGGCGGGGAGCTGTTTTTT.

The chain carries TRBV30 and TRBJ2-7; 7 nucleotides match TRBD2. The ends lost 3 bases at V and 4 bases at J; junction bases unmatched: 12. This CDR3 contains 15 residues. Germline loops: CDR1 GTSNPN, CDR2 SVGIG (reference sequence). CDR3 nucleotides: TGTGCCTGGAGCCCCGATGGGAGGGGTCCGTACGAGCAGTACTTC. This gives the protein CAWSPDGRGPYEQYF.

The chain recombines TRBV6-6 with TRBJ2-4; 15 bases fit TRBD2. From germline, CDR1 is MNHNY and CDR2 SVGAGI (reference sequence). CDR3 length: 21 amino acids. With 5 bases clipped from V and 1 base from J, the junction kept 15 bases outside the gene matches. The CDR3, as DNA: TGTGCCAGCAGTCAACGTCCCCCGGGACTAGCGGGAGGCCGGGCCAAAAACATTCAGTACTTC. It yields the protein CASSQRPPGLAGGRAKNIQYF.

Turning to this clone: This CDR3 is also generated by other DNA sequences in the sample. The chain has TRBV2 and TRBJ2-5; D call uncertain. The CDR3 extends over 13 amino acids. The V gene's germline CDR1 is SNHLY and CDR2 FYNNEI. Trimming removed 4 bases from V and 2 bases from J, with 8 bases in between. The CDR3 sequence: CASSVSVQETQYF. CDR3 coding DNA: TGTGCCAGCAGTGTCAGCGTTCAAGAGACCCAGTACTTC.

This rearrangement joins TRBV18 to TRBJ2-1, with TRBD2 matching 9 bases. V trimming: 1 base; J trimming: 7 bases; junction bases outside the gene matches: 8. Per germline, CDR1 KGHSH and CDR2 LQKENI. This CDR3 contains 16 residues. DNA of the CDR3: TGTGCCAGCTCACCACTGGATAGCGGGAGTGTGAATGAGCAGTTCTTC. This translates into CASSPLDSGSVNEQFF.

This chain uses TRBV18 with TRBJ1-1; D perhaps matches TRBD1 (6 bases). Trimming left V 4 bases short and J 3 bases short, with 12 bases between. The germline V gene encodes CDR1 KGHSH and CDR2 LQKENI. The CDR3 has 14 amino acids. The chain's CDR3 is CASSLVTGYTEAFF. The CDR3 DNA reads TGTGCCAGCTCACTCGTTACAGGGTACACTGAAGCTTTCTTT.

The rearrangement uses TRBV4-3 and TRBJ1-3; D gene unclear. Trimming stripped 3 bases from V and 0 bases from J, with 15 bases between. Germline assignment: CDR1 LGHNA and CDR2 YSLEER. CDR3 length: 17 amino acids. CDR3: CASSQTAGGGSGNTIYF. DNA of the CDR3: TGCGCCAGCAGCCAGACCGCAGGTGGTGGCTCTGGAAACACCATATATTTT.

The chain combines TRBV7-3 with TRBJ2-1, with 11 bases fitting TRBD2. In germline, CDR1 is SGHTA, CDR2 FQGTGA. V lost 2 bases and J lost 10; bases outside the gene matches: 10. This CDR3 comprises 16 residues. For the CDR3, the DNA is TGTGCCAGCAGCTTAGGGACTAGCGGACTACAAGGCGAGCAGTTCTTC. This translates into CASSLGTSGLQGEQFF.

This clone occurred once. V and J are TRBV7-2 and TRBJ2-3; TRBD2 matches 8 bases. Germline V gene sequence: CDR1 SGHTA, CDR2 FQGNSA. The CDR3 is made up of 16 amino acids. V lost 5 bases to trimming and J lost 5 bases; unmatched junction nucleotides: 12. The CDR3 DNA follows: TGTGCCAGCAGCATTTCTAGCGGGCGGCGGATAGATACGCAGTATTTT. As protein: CASSISSGRRIDTQYF.

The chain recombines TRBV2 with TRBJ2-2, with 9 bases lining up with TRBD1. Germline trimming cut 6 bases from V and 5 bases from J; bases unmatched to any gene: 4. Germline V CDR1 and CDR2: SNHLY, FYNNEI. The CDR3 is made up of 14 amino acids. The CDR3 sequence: CASRKDRGTGELFF. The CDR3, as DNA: TGTGCCAGCAGAAAGGACAGGGGTACCGGGGAGCTGTTTTTT.

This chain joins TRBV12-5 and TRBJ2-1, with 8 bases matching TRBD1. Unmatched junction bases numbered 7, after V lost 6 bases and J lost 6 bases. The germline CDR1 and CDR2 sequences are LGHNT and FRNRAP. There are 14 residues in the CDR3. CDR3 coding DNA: TGTGCTAGTGGCCGGACAGGGAACCCCAATGAGCAGTTCTTC. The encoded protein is CASGRTGNPNEQFF.

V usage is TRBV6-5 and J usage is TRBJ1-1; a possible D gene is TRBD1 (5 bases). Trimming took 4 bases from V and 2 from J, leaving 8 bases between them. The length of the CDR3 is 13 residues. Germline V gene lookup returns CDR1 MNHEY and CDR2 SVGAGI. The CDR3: CASSSQGNTEAFF. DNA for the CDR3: TGTGCCAGCAGTTCTCAGGGAAACACTGAAGCTTTCTTT.

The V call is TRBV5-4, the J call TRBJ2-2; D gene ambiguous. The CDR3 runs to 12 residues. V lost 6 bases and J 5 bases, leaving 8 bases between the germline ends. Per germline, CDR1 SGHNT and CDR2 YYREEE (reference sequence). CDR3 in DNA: TGTGCCAGCACCCCCAGTACCGGGGAGCTGTTTTTT. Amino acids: CASTPSTGELFF.

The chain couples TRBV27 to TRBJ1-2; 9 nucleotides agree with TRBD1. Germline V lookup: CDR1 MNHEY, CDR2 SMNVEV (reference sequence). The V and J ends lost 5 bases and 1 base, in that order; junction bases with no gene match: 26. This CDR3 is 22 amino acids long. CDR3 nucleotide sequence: TGTGCCAGCAGTCTTACCCGGACAGGGGTGCCATCGAGCTCGCGTTTTAACTATGGCTACACCTTC. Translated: CASSLTRTGVPSSSRFNYGYTF.

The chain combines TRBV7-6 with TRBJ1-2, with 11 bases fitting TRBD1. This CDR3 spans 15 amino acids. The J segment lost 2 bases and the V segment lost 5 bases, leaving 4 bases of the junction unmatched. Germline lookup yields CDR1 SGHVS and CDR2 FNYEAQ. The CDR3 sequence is CASSLGTGGNYGYTF. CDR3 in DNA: TGTGCCAGCAGCCTAGGGACAGGGGGGAACTATGGCTACACCTTC.